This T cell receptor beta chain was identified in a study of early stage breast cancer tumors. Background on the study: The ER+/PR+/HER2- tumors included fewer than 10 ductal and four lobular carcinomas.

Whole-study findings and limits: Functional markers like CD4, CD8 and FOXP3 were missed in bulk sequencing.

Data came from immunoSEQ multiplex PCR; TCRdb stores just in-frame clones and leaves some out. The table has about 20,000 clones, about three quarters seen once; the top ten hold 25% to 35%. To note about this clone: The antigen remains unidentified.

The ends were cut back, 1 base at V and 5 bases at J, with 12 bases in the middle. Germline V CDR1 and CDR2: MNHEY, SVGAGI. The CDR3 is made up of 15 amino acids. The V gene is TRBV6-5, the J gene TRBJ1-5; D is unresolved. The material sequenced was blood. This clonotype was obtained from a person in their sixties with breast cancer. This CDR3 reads CASSYWVALHQPQHF. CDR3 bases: TGTGCCAGCAGTTACTGGGTGGCCCTCCATCAGCCCCAGCATTTT.